These T cell receptor beta chains were read from a single sample in a study of cytomegalovirus exposure and HLA in healthy donors. Sequenced by immunoSEQ multiplex PCR; TCRdb stores in-frame clones only, minus some. The sample holds some 130,000 clones, 66% seen once. The sequenced sample was PBMCs. The receptors stem from a human donor in good health. Each CDR3 is given with its conserved first and last residue. The order of the fields is clone size, V gene, D gene, J gene, CDR3 protein, CDR3 DNA. The D gene is left open where the match is weak. The size entry is marked missing in some rows and otherwise reads once, few, many or a size class.

clone_size: .
v_call: TRBV28
d_call: TRBD2
j_call: TRBJ2-3
cdr3_aa: CASIAGTSGIGWADTQYF
cdr3_nt: TGTGCCAGCATCGCCGGGACTAGCGGGATTGGTTGGGCAGATACGCAGTATTTT

clone_size: .
v_call: TRBV9
d_call: TRBD2
j_call: TRBJ2-3
cdr3_aa: CASSALAGGSTDTQYF
cdr3_nt: TGTGCCAGCAGCGCACTAGCGGGAGGTAGCACAGATACGCAGTATTTT

clone_size: .
v_call: TRBV7-2
d_call: TRBD2
j_call: TRBJ2-5
cdr3_aa: CASKRLAAQETQYF
cdr3_nt: TGTGCCAGCAAGCGACTAGCGGCACAAGAGACCCAGTACTTC

clone_size: .
v_call: TRBV29-1
d_call: TRBD1
j_call: TRBJ2-5
cdr3_aa: CSVQQGAWETQYF
cdr3_nt: TGCAGCGTGCAACAGGGGGCTTGGGAGACCCAGTACTTC

clone_size: few
v_call: TRBV4-1
d_call: TRBD1
j_call: TRBJ2-2
cdr3_aa: CASSHRPGQVTTGELFF
cdr3_nt: TGCGCCAGCAGCCACCGCCCGGGACAGGTGACCACCGGGGAGCTGTTTTTT

clone_size: .
v_call: TRBV18
d_call: TRBD2
j_call: TRBJ2-7
cdr3_aa: CASSPTSGRAGEQYF
cdr3_nt: TGTGCCAGCTCACCAACTAGCGGGAGGGCGGGTGAGCAGTACTTC

clone_size: .
v_call: TRBV20-1
d_call: .
j_call: TRBJ1-6
cdr3_aa: CSARDKGREFF
cdr3_nt: TGCAGTGCTAGAGATAAGGGTCGGGAATTCTTT

clone_size: .
v_call: TRBV18
d_call: .
j_call: TRBJ2-7
cdr3_aa: CASSPQSQGEQYF
cdr3_nt: TGTGCCAGCTCACCACAGAGCCAGGGGGAGCAGTACTTC

clone_size: .
v_call: TRBV2
d_call: TRBD1
j_call: TRBJ2-5
cdr3_aa: CASKKQGIQETQYF
cdr3_nt: TGTGCCAGCAAAAAACAGGGGATTCAAGAGACCCAGTACTTC

clone_size: .
v_call: TRBV7-9
d_call: .
j_call: TRBJ1-1
cdr3_aa: CASSFQGRNTEAFF
cdr3_nt: TGTGCCAGCAGCTTCCAGGGGAGGAACACTGAAGCTTTCTTT

clone_size: few
v_call: TRBV2
d_call: .
j_call: TRBJ2-7
cdr3_aa: CASSELVSYEQYF
cdr3_nt: TGTGCCAGCAGTGAATTGGTTAGCTACGAGCAGTACTTC

clone_size: few
v_call: TRBV29-1
d_call: TRBD1
j_call: TRBJ1-1
cdr3_aa: CSVLWDRSEAFF
cdr3_nt: TGCAGCGTTCTATGGGACAGGTCTGAAGCTTTCTTT

clone_size: .
v_call: TRBV6-5
d_call: .
j_call: TRBJ2-3
cdr3_aa: CASMTTASRGDTQYF
cdr3_nt: TGTGCCAGCATGACGACTGCCAGCCGGGGAGATACGCAGTATTTT

clone_size: .
v_call: TRBV5-1
d_call: TRBD2
j_call: TRBJ2-1
cdr3_aa: CASSGRGYNEQFF
cdr3_nt: TGCGCCAGTAGCGGGAGGGGCTACAATGAGCAGTTCTTC

clone_size: once
v_call: TRBV7-9
d_call: .
j_call: TRBJ2-5
cdr3_aa: CASSLYRVRQPQETQYF
cdr3_nt: TGTGCCAGCAGCTTATATCGGGTGCGACAGCCCCAAGAGACCCAGTACTTC

clone_size: once
v_call: TRBV4-3
d_call: .
j_call: TRBJ1-1
cdr3_aa: CASSQDGQLNTEAFF
cdr3_nt: TGCGCCAGCAGCCAAGATGGGCAGCTTAACACTGAAGCTTTCTTT

clone_size: .
v_call: TRBV5-1
d_call: TRBD2
j_call: TRBJ2-5
cdr3_aa: CASSAGEAETQYF
cdr3_nt: TGCGCCAGCAGCGCGGGAGAGGCCGAGACCCAGTACTTC

clone_size: .
v_call: TRBV7-6
d_call: TRBD1
j_call: TRBJ1-1
cdr3_aa: CASSQWLQGLNTEAFF
cdr3_nt: TGTGCCAGCAGCCAGTGGCTACAGGGGCTGAACACTGAAGCTTTCTTT

clone_size: few
v_call: TRBV5-4
d_call: TRBD2
j_call: TRBJ2-5
cdr3_aa: CASSSKREPETQYF
cdr3_nt: TGTGCCAGCAGCAGCAAGCGGGAGCCAGAGACCCAGTACTTC

clone_size: .
v_call: TRBV2
d_call: TRBD1
j_call: TRBJ1-5
cdr3_aa: CASSALGTVGNQPQHF
cdr3_nt: TGTGCCAGCAGTGCCCTCGGGACAGTGGGCAATCAGCCCCAGCATTTT

clone_size: .
v_call: TRBV18
d_call: TRBD2
j_call: TRBJ2-7
cdr3_aa: CASSPPGSGRINEQYF
cdr3_nt: TGTGCCAGCTCACCACCCGGCTCCGGGAGGATAAACGAGCAGTACTTC

clone_size: .
v_call: TRBV5-1
d_call: TRBD1
j_call: TRBJ2-5
cdr3_aa: CASSLEGGAPQETQYF
cdr3_nt: TGCGCCAGCAGCTTGGAAGGGGGCGCACCCCAAGAGACCCAGTACTTC